This TCR beta chain comes out of a study of blood T cell repertoires in COVID-19. Per the authors' pipeline: Amplification with reference gene primers provided the estimates of nucleated cell counts. Repertoires were generated with immunoSEQ multiplex PCR, while TCRdb's copy carries only in-frame clones and drops some. V, J and clone size derive from that table, while D and trimming were established from the DNA sequence. Here the sample spans hundreds of thousands of clones, approximately 80% being singletons. This clone was seen a single time. Trimming cost V 2 bases and J 8 bases, with 12 bases left between them. Germline V CDR1 and CDR2: SGHTA, FQGNSA. The CDR3 contains 13 residues.

Material for sequencing was peripheral blood. The sequence was obtained from an elderly man with acute or convalescent COVID-19. V gene TRBV7-2 combines with J gene TRBJ1-2; D might be TRBD1 (6 bases). CDR3 residues: CASSLKYGGGYTF. CDR3 coding DNA: TGTGCCAGCAGCTTAAAGTATGGGGGCGGCTACACCTTC.